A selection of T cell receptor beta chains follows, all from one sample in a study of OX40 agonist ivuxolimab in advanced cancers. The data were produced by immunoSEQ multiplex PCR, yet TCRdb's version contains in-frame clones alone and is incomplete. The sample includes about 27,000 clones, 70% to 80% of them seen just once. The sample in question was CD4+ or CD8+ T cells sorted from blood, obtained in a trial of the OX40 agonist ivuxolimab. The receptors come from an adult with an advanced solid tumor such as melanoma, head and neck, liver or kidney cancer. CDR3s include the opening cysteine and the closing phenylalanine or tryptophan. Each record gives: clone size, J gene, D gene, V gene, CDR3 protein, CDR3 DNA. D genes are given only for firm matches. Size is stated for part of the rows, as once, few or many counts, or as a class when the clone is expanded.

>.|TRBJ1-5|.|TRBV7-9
CASSLKGLNQPQHF
TGTGCCAGCAGCTTAAAAGGTCTCAATCAGCCCCAGCATTTT
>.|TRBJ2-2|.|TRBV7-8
CASSHTPWWTDPGTGELFF
TGTGCCAGCAGCCATACCCCCTGGTGGACAGACCCGGGCACCGGGGAGCTGTTTTTT
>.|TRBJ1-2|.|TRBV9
CASSVGGGAEGYTF
TGTGCCAGCAGCGTAGGCGGGGGCGCGGAGGGCTACACCTTC
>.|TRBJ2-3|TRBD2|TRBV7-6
CASSPQREGYGTDTQYF
TGTGCCAGCAGCCCACAGCGGGAGGGGTATGGCACAGATACGCAGTATTTT
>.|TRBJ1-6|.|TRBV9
CASSVTDRFNSPLHF
TGTGCCAGCAGCGTGACCGACAGGTTTAATTCACCCCTCCACTTT
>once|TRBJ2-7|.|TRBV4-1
CASSPGRGDYEQYF
TGCGCCAGCAGCCCCGGGCGCGGAGACTACGAGCAGTACTTC
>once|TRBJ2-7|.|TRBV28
CASSHTMAAYEQYF
TGTGCCAGCAGCCACACGATGGCGGCCTACGAGCAGTACTTC
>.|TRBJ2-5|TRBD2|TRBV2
CASAGTSSETQYF
TGTGCCAGCGCCGGGACTAGCTCGGAGACCCAGTACTTC
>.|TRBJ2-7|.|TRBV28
CASSLLGENYEQYF
TGTGCCAGCAGTTTATTGGGGGAAAACTACGAGCAGTACTTC
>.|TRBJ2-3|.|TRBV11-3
CASSLASGSTDTQYF
TGTGCCAGCAGCTTAGCCTCAGGAAGCACAGATACGCAGTATTTT
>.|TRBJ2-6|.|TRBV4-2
CASSDVCKGYKGANVLTF
TGTGCCAGCAGCGATGTATGCAAAGGTTACAAAGGGGCCAACGTCCTGACTTTC
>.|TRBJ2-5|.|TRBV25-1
CASSEGFDFQETQYF
TGTGCCAGCAGTGAAGGTTTTGACTTCCAAGAGACCCAGTACTTC
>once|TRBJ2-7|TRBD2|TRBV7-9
CASSTLWRGSNYEQYF
TGTGCCAGCAGCACCCTCTGGCGGGGGTCGAACTACGAGCAGTACTTC
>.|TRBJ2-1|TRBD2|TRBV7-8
CASSSPETSGQSSYNEQFF
TGTGCCAGCAGCTCCCCGGAGACTAGCGGACAAAGCTCCTACAATGAGCAGTTCTTC
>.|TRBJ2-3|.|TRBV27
CASSRQVRGTDTQYF
TGTGCCAGCAGTAGACAGGTCCGGGGCACAGATACGCAGTATTTT
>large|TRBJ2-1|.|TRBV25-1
CASTVGDEQFF
TGTGCCAGCACGGTCGGCGATGAGCAGTTCTTC
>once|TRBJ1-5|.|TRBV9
CASSAGGYQPQHF
TGTGCCAGCAGCGCCGGGGGGTATCAGCCCCAGCATTTT
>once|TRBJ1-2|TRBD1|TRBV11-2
CASSLDVGGGSNYGYTF
TGTGCCAGCAGCTTAGATGTAGGGGGCGGGTCTAACTATGGCTACACCTTC
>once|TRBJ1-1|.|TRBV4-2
CASSQIGNPNTEAFF
TGTGCCAGCAGCCAGATAGGGAATCCGAACACTGAAGCTTTCTTT
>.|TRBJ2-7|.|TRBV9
CASSVAGSSDEQYF
TGTGCCAGCAGCGTAGCGGGATCTAGCGACGAGCAGTACTTC
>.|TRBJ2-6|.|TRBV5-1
CASSLVEGSGANVLTF
TGCGCCAGCAGCTTGGTGGAGGGTTCCGGGGCCAACGTCCTGACTTTC
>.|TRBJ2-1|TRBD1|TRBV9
CASSLGGQNYEQFF
TGTGCCAGCAGCCTAGGGGGCCAAAACTATGAGCAGTTCTTC
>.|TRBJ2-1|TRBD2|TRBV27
CASRRLGGGNEQFF
TGTGCCAGCAGGCGGCTGGGGGGGGGCAATGAGCAGTTCTTC
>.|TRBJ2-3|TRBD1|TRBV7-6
CASSSPDRGLTDTQYF
TGTGCCAGCAGCTCCCCGGACAGGGGGCTCACAGATACGCAGTATTTT
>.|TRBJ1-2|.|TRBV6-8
CAGPQNGYTF
TGTGCCGGACCCCAGAATGGCTACACCTTC
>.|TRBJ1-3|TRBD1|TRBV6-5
CASSAPDRVDTIYF
TGTGCCAGCAGTGCCCCTGACAGGGTAGACACCATATATTTT
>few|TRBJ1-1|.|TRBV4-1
CASSQGGWEAFF
TGCGCCAGCAGCCAAGGGGGGTGGGAAGCTTTCTTT
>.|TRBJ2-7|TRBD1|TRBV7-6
CASSSIDRVSSYEQYF
TGTGCCAGCAGCTCAATCGACAGGGTCAGCTCCTACGAGCAGTACTTC
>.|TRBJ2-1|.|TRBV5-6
CASSRGAGANEQFF
TGTGCCAGCAGCCGAGGGGCGGGGGCGAATGAGCAGTTCTTC
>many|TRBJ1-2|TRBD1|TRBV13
CASSERDSRYGYTF
TGTGCCAGCAGCGAGCGGGACAGTCGCTATGGCTACACCTTC
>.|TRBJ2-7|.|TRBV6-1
CASTLVGPEYEQYF
TGTGCCAGCACGCTCGTAGGACCCGAGTACGAGCAGTACTTC
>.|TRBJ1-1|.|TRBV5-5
CASSWGRNSMNTEAFF
TGTGCCAGCAGCTGGGGACGGAACTCCATGAACACTGAAGCTTTCTTT
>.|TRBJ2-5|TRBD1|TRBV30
CAWSRAQGVQETQYF
TGTGCCTGGAGTCGGGCACAGGGGGTCCAAGAGACCCAGTACTTC
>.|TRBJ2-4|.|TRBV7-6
CASSPLGVAKNIQYF
TGTGCCAGCAGCCCCCTAGGGGTGGCCAAAAACATTCAGTACTTC
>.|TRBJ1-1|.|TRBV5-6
CASSWAVFTEAFF
TGTGCCAGCAGCTGGGCGGTATTCACTGAAGCTTTCTTT
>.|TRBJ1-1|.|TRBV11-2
CASSLIPGDIMNTEAFF
TGTGCCAGCAGCCTGATCCCCGGGGACATCATGAACACTGAAGCTTTCTTT
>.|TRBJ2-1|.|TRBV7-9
CASSLAAKGHEQFF
TGTGCCAGCAGCTTAGCGGCTAAGGGTCACGAGCAGTTCTTC
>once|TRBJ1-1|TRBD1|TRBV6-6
CASSYRGQLKGTEAFF
TGTGCCAGCAGTTACAGGGGACAGCTGAAAGGCACTGAAGCTTTCTTT
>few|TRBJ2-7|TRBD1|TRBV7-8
CASSKDRANEQYF
TGTGCCAGCAGCAAGGACAGGGCCAACGAGCAGTACTTC
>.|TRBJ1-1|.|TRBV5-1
CASSWTAMNTEAFF
TGCGCCAGCAGCTGGACAGCTATGAACACTGAAGCTTTCTTT
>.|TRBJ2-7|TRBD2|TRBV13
CASSSGLAPTLYEQYF
TGTGCCAGCAGCTCCGGACTAGCGCCCACTCTCTACGAGCAGTACTTC
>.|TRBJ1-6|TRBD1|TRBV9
CASSGARGNGFNSPLHF
TGTGCCAGCAGCGGAGCCAGGGGGAACGGATTCAATTCACCCCTCCACTTT
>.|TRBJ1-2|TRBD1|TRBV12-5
CASGFSGGGYTF
TGTGCTAGTGGTTTTTCAGGGGGTGGCTACACCTTC
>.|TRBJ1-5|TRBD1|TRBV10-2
CASRQGCCQPQHF
TGCGCCAGCCGACAGGGATGCTGTCAGCCCCAGCATTTT
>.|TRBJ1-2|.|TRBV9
CASSVFGNWANYGYTF
TGTGCCAGCAGCGTATTTGGGAATTGGGCTAACTATGGCTACACCTTC
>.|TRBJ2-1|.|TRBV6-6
CASSYPDGSSYNEQFF
TGTGCCAGCAGTTACCCAGACGGGAGCTCCTACAATGAGCAGTTCTTC